What follows are 6 T cell receptor beta chains derived from one specimen sequenced in a study of early T cells in non-severe SARS-CoV-2 infection. Via MiXCR, TCRdb re-called the 5' RACE reads, giving one row per CDR3 protein. This table has over 50,000 distinct CDR3 sequences, about 12% appearing once. Sequences were obtained from whole blood. The origin of the receptors is an adult who was a healthcare worker with PCR-confirmed SARS-CoV-2 infection or an uninfected control (not recorded which).

This clonotype was seen many times. The gene calls are TRBV19 and TRBJ2-1; TRBD1 matches at 7 bases. The germline gives CDR1 LNHDA, CDR2 SQIVND (reference sequence). CDR3 length: 14 amino acids. V gave up 10 bases and J gave up 0 bases; unmatched junction bases: 6. The CDR3: CATWDSSSYNEQFF. The CDR3 nucleotides are TGTGCCACTTGGGACAGCAGCTCCTACAATGAGCAGTTCTTC.

This clonotype was counted between two and nine times. The V and J genes are TRBV12-3 or TRBV12-4 and TRBJ2-5, with D tentatively TRBD1 (6 bases). This CDR3 spans 13 amino acids. V lost 10 bases, J lost 4 bases, and 16 bases lay in between. CDR3 sequence: CATGRGSRETQYF. The CDR3 coding sequence is TGTGCCACCGGTAGGGGGAGCCGAGAGACCCAGTACTTC.

This clonotype was detected many times. This rearrangement joins TRBV11-2 to TRBJ2-7, with 7 bases matching TRBD2. The CDR3 sequence is 14 residues long. Germline trimming cut 1 base from V and 2 bases from J; bases unmatched to any gene: 2. The germline gives CDR1 SGHAT, CDR2 FQNNGV. CDR3 sequence (DNA): TGTGCCAGCAGCTTAGTTCGGGGGGCCTACGAGCAGTACTTC. The encoded protein is CASSLVRGAYEQYF.

This clonotype was picked up many times. The J gene is TRBJ2-7, the V gene TRBV19, with D perhaps being TRBD1 or TRBD2 (5 bases each). Per the germline V gene, CDR1 is LNHDA and CDR2 is SQIVND (reference sequence). V was trimmed by 8 bases and J by 3 bases, leaving 14 bases between them. The length of the CDR3 is 13 residues. The CDR3 DNA sequence: TGTGCCAGTGGAGGTATGACAGTCTACGAGCAGTACTTC. Its translation is CASGGMTVYEQYF.

V is TRBV7-8 and J is TRBJ2-7; D perhaps matches TRBD2 (6 bases). Germline CDR1 reads SGHVS; CDR2 reads FQNEAQ. The CDR3 consists of 13 residues. Deletions cut 5 bases from V and 13 bases from J, with 21 bases between. The DNA for the CDR3 is TGTGCCAGCAGCCTATCCCGGGACTCCAGATTTTACTTC. Amino acid sequence: CASSLSRDSRFYF. Variable domain in full (rest from reference TRBV7-8 and TRBJ2-7): GAGVSQSPRYKVAKRGQDVALRCDPISGHVSLFWYQQALGQGPEFLTYFQNEAQLDKSGLPSDRFFAERPEGSVSTLKIQRTQQEDSAVYLCASSLSRDSRFYFGPGTRLTVT.

This chain connects TRBV6-6 to TRBJ2-2; no clear D. In germline, CDR1 is MNHNY, CDR2 SVGAGI (reference sequence). V lost 10 bases to trimming and J lost 1 base, with 4 bases between them. This CDR3 has 11 amino acids. CDR3 nucleotide sequence: TGTGCCATTCTGAACACCGGGGAGCTGTTTTTT. This encodes CAILNTGELFF.